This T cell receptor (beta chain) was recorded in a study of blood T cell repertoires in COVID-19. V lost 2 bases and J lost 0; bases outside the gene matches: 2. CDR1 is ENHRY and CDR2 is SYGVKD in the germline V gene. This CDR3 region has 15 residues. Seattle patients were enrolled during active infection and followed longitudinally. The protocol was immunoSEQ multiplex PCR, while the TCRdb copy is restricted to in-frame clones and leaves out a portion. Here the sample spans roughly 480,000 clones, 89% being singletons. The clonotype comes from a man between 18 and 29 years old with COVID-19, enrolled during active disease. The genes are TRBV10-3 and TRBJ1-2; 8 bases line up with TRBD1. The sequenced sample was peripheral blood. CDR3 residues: CAISEADRANYGYTF. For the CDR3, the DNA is TGTGCCATCAGTGAGGCGGACAGGGCTAACTATGGCTACACCTTC.